This note documents a single T cell receptor (beta chain) sequence. Its antigen remains unidentified. The CDR3 end lies 3 residues beyond the end of the read and is filled in from the germline J gene. The table came from immunoSEQ multiplex PCR; TCRdb's copy has only in-frame clones and leaves some out. The table counts roughly 19,000 clones; over 5.5% lies in the top ten. Germline V gene sequence: CDR1 SEHNR, CDR2 FQNEAQ (reference sequence). The CDR3 contains 15 residues. The V end was cut by 2 bases, the J end by 7 bases, with 15 bases between. This entry belongs to a study of T cells in women clearing cervical HPV infection. On the study more broadly: Case blood was drawn when the lesion was first found; control blood after infection became undetectable.

The study's findings and limits: TRBV6-7 abundance was lower in cases than controls (about 0.099% versus 0.16%). CIN3+ cases had significantly higher TCR richness than controls; evenness did not differ.

The TCR originated in a woman aged 18 to 69 with a cervical HPV16 infection that either progressed to CIN3+ or cleared (not recorded which). The chain is built from TRBV7-9 and TRBJ2-1; tentatively, D is TRBD1 (5 bases). Material for sequencing was blood buffy coat. The CDR3 reads CASSLRGAEQNEQFF. Incomplete CDR3 DNA: TGTGCCAGCAGCTTAAGGGGTGCCGAGCAGAATGAG.